This T cell receptor (beta chain) was captured in a study of shared clonotypes between healthy human individuals. CDR1 MNHNS and CDR2 SASEGT come from the germline V gene. The CDR3 totals 15 residues. The ends lost 3 bases at V and 4 bases at J; junction bases unmatched: 6. Some clones are missing from TCRdb's copy, which holds only in-frame ones; the method was immunoSEQ multiplex PCR. The repertoire includes some 530,000 clones, roughly 80% of them detected once, and roughly 13% sits in the top ten. This clone was counted many times. The sequenced sample consisted of PBMCs. The chain employs TRBV6-1 and TRBJ2-1; 7 nucleotides line up with TRBD2. The source is a woman aged 40 to 55 in good health. Some clones in this sample may be carry-over from other donors' samples. This chain's CDR3 is CASSDQEGGYNEQFF. The CDR3, as DNA: TGTGCCAGCAGTGACCAGGAGGGAGGGTACAATGAGCAGTTCTTC.